These 25 T cell receptor beta chains were sequenced from one sample in a study of blood T cell repertoires in COVID-19. TCRdb's table, derived via immunoSEQ multiplex PCR, lists solely in-frame clones and lacks some. The repertoire holds about 140,000 clones, with roughly 85% as singletons. The sequenced material came from PBMCs or T cells enriched from blood (not recorded which). All receptors derive from a woman aged 45-60 years who had recovered from COVID-19.

This sequence joins TRBV11-3 and TRBJ1-2; TRBD1 matches 7 bases. CDR3 length: 16 amino acids. Germline-derived CDR1 and CDR2 are SGHNT and YENEEA. The V segment lost 1 base and the J segment 2 bases; nucleotides outside the gene matches: 7. The CDR3 bases are TGTGCCAGCAGCTTAGCGGGGACAGCTATCAACTATGGCTACACCTTC. Translated: CASSLAGTAINYGYTF.

The V and J genes are TRBV14 and TRBJ2-1; D ambiguous. Germline V gene data show CDR1 as SGHDN and CDR2 as FVKESK. V lost 4 bases and J lost 9, with 13 bases in between. The CDR3 covers 13 residues. The CDR3 DNA follows: TGTGCCAGCAGCCCCCACTCACCCGGTGAGCAGTTCTTC. Protein: CASSPHSPGEQFF.

The chain couples TRBV7-9 to TRBJ1-3; D uncertain. V was pared by 10 bases and J by 0 bases, with 7 bases between. This CDR3 region has 12 residues. Germline values: CDR1 SEHNR, CDR2 FQNEAQ (reference sequence). The CDR3 spells CAIDSSGNTIYF. The CDR3 DNA follows: TGTGCCATAGATTCCTCTGGAAACACCATATATTTT.

This clone was seen just once. The chain carries TRBV6-4 and TRBJ2-2; 9 nucleotides agree with TRBD1. The CDR3 has 14 amino acids. Germline V gene sequence: CDR1 MRHNA, CDR2 SNTAGT. The trim removed 4 bases at V and 7 bases at J, leaving 4 bases unmatched. The chain's CDR3 is CASSGTGESGELFF. CDR3 in DNA: TGTGCCAGCAGTGGGACAGGGGAGAGCGGGGAGCTGTTTTTT.

V is TRBV10-1 and J is TRBJ2-7; 9 nucleotides match TRBD1. V was pared by 1 base and J by 6 bases, with 7 bases of the junction left unmatched. Germline assignment: CDR1 WNHNN and CDR2 SYGVQD (reference sequence). The CDR3 is 15 amino acids. DNA for the CDR3: TGCGCCAGCAGTGAGTGGGGACAGGGAGCCCCCGAGCAGTACTTC. Encoded protein: CASSEWGQGAPEQYF.

This clone was seen only a few times. This chain links TRBV12-3 or TRBV12-4 with TRBJ1-4; D is unclear. CDR3 length: 12 residues. Trimming shortened V by 6 bases and J by 11 bases, and 13 bases separated the two germline ends. The CDR3: CASRTPGGKLFF. DNA for the CDR3: TGTGCCAGCAGGACCCCGGGTGGGAAACTGTTTTTT.

This clone was recorded at least ten times. CDR3 coding DNA: TGTGCCCTCGAGACTAGCGGGGGCCAAGAGACCCAGTACTTC. Protein: CALETSGGQETQYF. The chain couples TRBV7-9 to TRBJ2-5, with 12 bases identical to TRBD2. Germline CDR1 is SEHNR and CDR2 is FQNEAQ (reference sequence). The CDR3 contains 14 residues. V trimming: 11 bases; J trimming: 1 base; junction bases outside the gene matches: 5.

This chain joins TRBV19 and TRBJ2-3; 10 bases are shared with TRBD2. CDR3 length: 15 residues. Trimming took 2 bases from V and 3 from J; bases not matched to a gene: 2. Germline V CDR1 and CDR2: LNHDA, SQIVND (reference sequence). CDR3: CASSILAGETDTQYF. DNA of the CDR3: TGTGCCAGTAGTATACTAGCGGGGGAAACAGATACGCAGTATTTT.

V and J are TRBV5-1 and TRBJ1-5, with 8 bases aligning to TRBD1. The germline CDR1 and CDR2 sequences are SGHRS and YFSETQ. Germline trimming cut 2 bases from V and 0 bases from J; bases unmatched to any gene: 10. The length of the CDR3 is 18 residues. The DNA of the CDR3 is TGCGCCAGCAGCTTTCCGGGACAGGAGTTTTATAGCAATCAGCCCCAGCATTTT. Its translation is CASSFPGQEFYSNQPQHF.

The V gene is TRBV2, the J gene TRBJ2-3; 7 bases fit TRBD1. With V trimmed by 5 bases and J by 2 bases, 7 bases remained unmatched. This CDR3 contains 15 residues. The germline gives CDR1 SNHLY, CDR2 FYNNEI. The CDR3 region is CASSHRQGITDTQYF. CDR3 DNA: TGTGCCAGCAGTCATCGACAGGGCATCACAGATACGCAGTATTTT.

This clone turned up a few times. The chain is built from TRBV4-2 and TRBJ2-2; D is uncertain. The germline V gene has CDR1 LGHNA and CDR2 YNFKEQ. V was pared by 3 bases and J by 0 bases, with 11 bases between. The length of the CDR3 is 16 residues. The CDR3 sequence is CASSHGLGANTGELFF. The CDR3 DNA reads as TGTGCCAGCAGCCACGGTTTAGGAGCGAACACCGGGGAGCTGTTTTTT.

This clone was observed once. The chain recombines TRBV2 with TRBJ1-6; D is possibly TRBD1 (5 bases). CDR1 SNHLY and CDR2 FYNNEI come from the germline V gene. V was cut by 6 bases and J by 8 bases, with 11 bases left in between. The CDR3 is made up of 13 amino acids. The CDR3 sequence is CASRAGYDSPLHF. CDR3 DNA: TGTGCCAGCAGGGCAGGGTATGATTCACCCCTCCACTTT.

This clone has just one count. The rearrangement uses TRBV5-1 and TRBJ1-4; 7 bases align to TRBD1. Germline CDR1 and CDR2: SGHRS and YFSETQ. This CDR3 contains 14 residues. Germline trimming cut 6 bases from V and 3 bases from J; bases unmatched to any gene: 5. The DNA for the CDR3 is TGCGCCAGCAAGGCCGGACAGGCTAATGAAAAACTGTTTTTT. Encoded protein: CASKAGQANEKLFF.

J is TRBJ1-2 and V is TRBV2; TRBD1 is a possible D gene (6 bases). The germline V gene has CDR1 SNHLY and CDR2 FYNNEI. This CDR3 has 16 residues. Trimming took 5 bases from V and 8 from J, leaving 24 bases between them. Here the CDR3 DNA reads TGTGCCAGCAGTAGGGACATTTTCCCAAACCTGAGGGGCTACACCTTC. Translated, it gives CASSRDIFPNLRGYTF.

J is TRBJ1-5 and V is TRBV6-2 or TRBV6-3, with D perhaps matching TRBD1 (6 bases). V lost 0 bases to trimming and J lost 4 bases, with 10 bases between them. Germline values: CDR1 MNHEY, CDR2 SVGEGT. The CDR3 spans 15 residues. As DNA, the CDR3 is TGTGCCAGCAGTTACTCGGCAGGGGCTAATCAGCCCCAGCATTTT. This sequence encodes CASSYSAGANQPQHF.

This chain connects TRBV5-1 to TRBJ2-1, with TRBD2 matching over 9 bases. The CDR3 length is 15 residues. Germline CDR1 is SGHRS and CDR2 is YFSETQ. Trimming removed 3 bases from V and 5 bases from J; junction bases left unmatched: 6. CDR3 in amino acids: CASSWGTSSDNEQFF. In nucleotides, the CDR3 is TGCGCCAGCAGCTGGGGGACTAGCAGCGACAATGAGCAGTTCTTC.

Here the CDR3 DNA reads TGCGCCAGCAGCCAAGCAAAACTAGCGGTCCGAGGCTACAATGAGCAGTTCTTC. This encodes CASSQAKLAVRGYNEQFF. This chain connects TRBV4-1 to TRBJ2-1, with TRBD2 identical over 8 bases. The CDR3 is made up of 18 amino acids. Germline CDR1 is MGHRA and CDR2 is YSYEKL. Losses at the gene ends were 1 base for V and 3 bases for J; bases not matched to a gene: 11.

The rearrangement uses TRBV9 and TRBJ1-4, with 7 bases identical to TRBD1. The ends lost 0 bases at V and 3 bases at J; junction bases unmatched: 2. Germline lookup yields CDR1 SGDLS and CDR2 YYNGEE. The CDR3 sequence is 15 residues long. CDR3: CASSVGGTANEKLFF. The CDR3 DNA follows: TGTGCCAGCAGCGTAGGTGGGACAGCTAATGAAAAACTGTTTTTT.

The CDR3 DNA follows: TGTGCCAGCTCACCACGGGACAGGGGAGGAGACGAAAAACTGTTTTTT. Its translation: CASSPRDRGGDEKLFF. This chain uses TRBV18 with TRBJ1-4, with 10 bases identical to TRBD1. CDR1 KGHSH and CDR2 LQKENI come from the germline V gene. Trimming at V came to 1 base and at J to 8 bases, leaving 7 bases not matched to a gene. The CDR3 is made up of 16 amino acids. Looking up the rest from reference TRBV18 and TRBJ1-4 gives the full variable domain: NAGVMQNPRHLVRRRGQEARLRCSPMKGHSHVYWYRQLPEEGLKFMVYLQKENIIDESGMPKERFSAEFPKEGPSILRIQQVVRGDSAAYFCASSPRDRGGDEKLFFGSGTQLSVL.

The chain joins TRBV10-2 to TRBJ1-2; D gene ambiguous. V was pared by 4 bases and J by 2 bases, with 11 bases between. Germline values: CDR1 WSHSY, CDR2 SAAADI. The CDR3 runs to 14 residues. CDR3 in amino acids: CASSAISPNYGYTF. Here the CDR3 DNA reads TGCGCCAGCAGTGCTATATCCCCCAACTATGGCTACACCTTC.

The chain links TRBV28 to TRBJ1-3; D perhaps matches TRBD1 (6 bases). This CDR3 contains 17 residues. The V end was cut by 6 bases, the J end by 0 bases, with 18 bases between. Germline loops: CDR1 MDHEN, CDR2 SYDVKM. CDR3 nucleotides: TGTGCCAGCAGGCCGACAGCCACAGGGAGCTCTGGAAACACCATATATTTT. This encodes CASRPTATGSSGNTIYF.

The rearrangement joins TRBV10-3 to TRBJ1-2; D is unresolved. Germline loops: CDR1 ENHRY, CDR2 SYGVKD. The CDR3 has 17 residues. V was shortened by 3 bases and J by 4 bases, with 21 bases between the two germline ends. CDR3 sequence reads: CAISDFSSRRRFYGYTF. As DNA, the CDR3 is TGTGCCATCAGTGATTTTTCTTCACGACGGAGATTCTATGGCTACACCTTC.

The rearrangement links TRBV4-1 to TRBJ1-2, with D possibly TRBD1 on 6 matching bases. V lost 2 bases and J lost 5, with 12 bases in between. The CDR3 length is 14 residues. CDR1 is MGHRA and CDR2 is YSYEKL in the germline V gene. The CDR3 DNA follows: TGCGCCAGCAGCCAAAAGGCCAGGGGTTATGGCTACACCTTC. It translates to CASSQKARGYGYTF.

CDR3 nucleotide sequence: TGTGCCAGCAGCCTAAACTCTGTGAGCACTGAAGCTTTCTTT. It specifies CASSLNSVSTEAFF. The chain carries TRBV7-3 and TRBJ1-1; D not certain. The CDR3 is 14 amino acids. V dropped 5 bases and J dropped 4 bases, with 14 bases sitting between them. Germline loops: CDR1 SGHTA, CDR2 FQGTGA.

This clone was found many times. This chain joins TRBV5-1 and TRBJ2-2, with TRBD2 matching over 7 bases. This CDR3 is 16 amino acids long. The trim removed 0 bases at V and 1 base at J, leaving 3 bases unmatched. Germline-derived CDR1 and CDR2 are SGHRS and YFSETQ. The CDR3 sequence: CASSLVLAGNTGELFF. CDR3 bases: TGCGCCAGCAGCTTGGTATTAGCGGGGAACACCGGGGAGCTGTTTTTT.